This T cell receptor beta chain comes out of a study of blood T cell repertoires in COVID-19. Study details: The samples span acute and convalescent COVID-19 from the United States, Italy and Spain. From T cells, B-cell-depleted T cells, or PBMCs came the material, which was cDNA or gDNA.

Authors' methods: Amplification with reference gene primers provided the estimates of nucleated cell counts. Assay used: immunoSEQ multiplex PCR; TCRdb lists only in-frame clones, some missing. V and J calls plus clone size are reproduced from that table; the DNA served to infer D and trimming. The sample holds about 190,000 clones, 90% seen once. The length of the CDR3 is 15 residues. Losses at the gene ends were 3 bases for V and 5 bases for J; bases not matched to a gene: 6. Looked up from germline, CDR1 is SGDLS and CDR2 is YYNGEE. This TCR derives from a man in his fifties or sixties with acute or convalescent COVID-19. Material: peripheral blood. The rearrangement uses TRBV9 and TRBJ1-5; 9 bases are shared with TRBD1. Written as DNA, the CDR3 is TGTGCCAGCAGCGGACGACAGGGGGACGATCAGCCCCAGCATTTT. Translation gives CASSGRQGDDQPQHF. The full variable domain, in which reference TRBV9 and TRBJ1-5 provide the parts outside the CDR3, is DSGVTQTPKHLITATGQRVTLRCSPRSGDLSVYWYQQSLDQGLQFLIQYYNGEERAKGNILERFSAQQFPDLHSELNLSSLELGDSALYFCASSGRQGDDQPQHFGDGTRLSIL.